These 27 T cell receptor beta chains originate from one sample sequenced in a study of CD8 T cells in ankylosing spondylitis. Each CDR3 protein gets one entry after TCRdb re-called the 5' RACE reads with MiXCR. The sample lists 270,000 or so distinct CDR3 sequences, about 20% occurring once. What was sequenced was blood, either unsorted or a sorted T cell fraction (not recorded which). The receptors were sampled from a male donor with ankylosing spondylitis or in good health (not recorded which).

This clonotype occurred many times. The V call is TRBV29-1, the J call TRBJ2-5, with D hard to call. Germline values: CDR1 SQVTM, CDR2 ANQGSEA. The CDR3 extends over 14 amino acids. Trimming removed 4 bases at V and 5 bases at J, with 17 bases between. The CDR3 DNA follows: TGCAGCGTTGTCCCGTCCTCCCCCATTGAGACCCAGTACTTC. Amino acids: CSVVPSSPIETQYF. Filled out from reference TRBV29-1 and TRBJ2-5, the complete variable domain reads SAVISQKPSRDICQRGTSLTIQCQVDSQVTMMFWYRQQPGQSLTLIATANQGSEATYESGFVIDKFPISRPNLTFSTLTVSNMSPEDSSIYLCSVVPSSPIETQYFGPGTRLLVL.

This clonotype was recorded a few times. The chain links TRBV12-3 or TRBV12-4 to TRBJ2-1; 12 nucleotides align to TRBD2. V lost 1 base to trimming and J lost 5 bases; unmatched junction nucleotides: 6. This CDR3 spans 17 amino acids. CDR3 bases: TGTGCCAGCAGTTTAGGGCTAGCGGGAGGGCCCCACAATGAGCAGTTCTTC. Protein sequence: CASSLGLAGGPHNEQFF.

This clonotype was found a few times. This chain joins TRBV29-1 and TRBJ2-2; perhaps D is TRBD1 or TRBD2 (5 bases each). Germline V gene lookup returns CDR1 SQVTM and CDR2 ANQGSEA. V lost 5 bases to trimming and J lost 2 bases, with 15 bases between them. CDR3 length: 15 residues. CDR3 amino acids: CSVPAGAFNTGELFF. The CDR3 DNA follows: TGCAGCGTTCCAGCCGGGGCATTTAACACCGGGGAGCTGTTTTTT.

The chain carries TRBV27 and TRBJ2-1; the D is unclear. V gave up 4 bases and J gave up 3 bases, with 7 bases separating them. CDR1 is MNHEY and CDR2 is SMNVEV in the germline V gene (reference sequence). The CDR3 is made up of 13 amino acids. CDR3 DNA sequence: TGTGCCAGCAGTTCAACCCACTACAATGAGCAGTTCTTC. This gives the protein CASSSTHYNEQFF.

In DNA, the CDR3 is TGTGCCAGCACCGGACTAGCGCTAGAGACCCAGTACTTC. Its translation: CASTGLALETQYF. J is TRBJ2-5 and V is TRBV11-2; TRBD2 matches 9 bases. The CDR3 length is 13 residues. The V gene's germline CDR1 is SGHAT and CDR2 FQNNGV. Trimming removed 7 bases from V and 4 bases from J; junction bases left unmatched: 4.

V usage is TRBV20-1 and J usage is TRBJ2-1; D call uncertain. Looked up from germline, CDR1 is DFQATT and CDR2 is SNEGSKA (reference sequence). Trimming cost V 2 bases and J 3 bases, with 14 bases left between them. The CDR3 is made up of 15 amino acids. In DNA, the CDR3 is TGCAGTGCTAGATATATTGATAATGGCTACAATGAGCAGTTCTTC. Translating it yields CSARYIDNGYNEQFF.

This clonotype was seen a few times. The chain has TRBV12-3 or TRBV12-4 and TRBJ2-1; 11 positions match TRBD2. V dropped 3 bases and J dropped 13; count of bases not matched to a gene: 8. The CDR3 runs 14 residues. The CDR3 is CASSFGLAGGPQFF. In DNA form, the CDR3 reads TGTGCCAGCAGTTTCGGTTTAGCGGGAGGGCCTCAGTTCTTC.

This clonotype was recorded a few times. The rearrangement uses TRBV5-1 and TRBJ2-1; 8 bases fit TRBD2. Per the germline V gene, CDR1 is SGHRS and CDR2 is YFSETQ. The CDR3 runs 13 residues. V lost 7 bases to trimming and J lost 8 bases; unmatched junction nucleotides: 8. Written as DNA, the CDR3 is TGCGCCAGCCGGGCCAGCGGGAGTTATGAGCAGTTCTTC. The encoded protein is CASRASGSYEQFF.

This clonotype was observed a few times. The chain is built from TRBV7-9 and TRBJ2-3; D possibly uses TRBD1 or TRBD2 (5 bases each). Between the trimmed V and J ends, which lost 5 bases and 4 bases, there was a span of 13 bases. Germline CDR1 SEHNR, CDR2 FQNEAQ (reference sequence). The CDR3 runs 14 residues. The CDR3 spells CASSERDAPDTQYF. CDR3 in DNA: TGTGCCAGCAGCGAACGGGACGCACCAGATACGCAGTATTTT.

This clonotype was seen only a few times. V usage is TRBV7-2 and J usage is TRBJ2-3, with no clear D. CDR1 is SGHTA and CDR2 is FQGNSA in the germline V gene. The CDR3 extends over 15 amino acids. Between the trimmed V and J ends, which lost 5 bases and 0 bases, there was a span of 12 bases. In nucleotides, the CDR3 is TGTGCCAGCAGCCTCGACGCTTCTAGCACAGATACGCAGTATTTT. Translation gives CASSLDASSTDTQYF. Filled out from reference TRBV7-2 and TRBJ2-3, the complete variable domain reads GAGVSQSPSNKVTEKGKDVELRCDPISGHTALYWYRQSLGQGLEFLIYFQGNSAPDKSGLPSDRFSAERTGGSVSTLTIQRTQQEDSAVYLCASSLDASSTDTQYFGPGTRLTVL.

V usage is TRBV6-2 or TRBV6-3 and J usage is TRBJ2-5; 7 bases align to TRBD1. There are 20 residues in the CDR3. Looked up from germline, CDR1 is MNHEY and CDR2 is SVGEGT. With 2 bases clipped from V and 2 bases from J, the junction kept 20 bases outside the gene matches. The CDR3 region is CASSYTYVTGQSLQQETQYF. CDR3 DNA sequence: TGTGCCAGCAGTTACACCTACGTGACAGGGCAGAGCTTACAACAAGAGACCCAGTACTTC.

J is TRBJ2-1 and V is TRBV4-3; TRBD2 agrees at 9 bases. Trimming at V came to 2 bases and at J to 7 bases, leaving 12 bases not matched to a gene. Germline V gene data show CDR1 as LGHNA and CDR2 as YSLEER. CDR3 length: 17 residues. This CDR3 reads CASSQKIAGEVGNEQFF. DNA of the CDR3: TGCGCCAGCAGCCAAAAAATAGCGGGAGAGGTGGGAAATGAGCAGTTCTTC.

The CDR3 loop is CSARDYSGTGKTYEQYF. CDR3 coding DNA: TGCAGTGCTAGAGATTATTCCGGGACAGGGAAAACTTACGAGCAGTACTTC. V is TRBV20-1 and J is TRBJ2-7; 9 bases map to TRBD1. Germline lookup yields CDR1 DFQATT and CDR2 SNEGSKA (reference sequence). Trimming took 0 bases from V and 4 from J; bases not matched to a gene: 13. The CDR3 loop spans 17 amino acids.

The chain has TRBV7-9 and TRBJ1-1; 9 bases line up with TRBD1. V lost 5 bases and J lost 5; bases outside the gene matches: 3. Germline loops: CDR1 SEHNR, CDR2 FQNEAQ (reference sequence). This CDR3 has 13 amino acids. The CDR3 region is CASSPTGGTEAFF. The CDR3 bases are TGTGCCAGCAGCCCGACAGGGGGTACTGAAGCTTTCTTT.

Ten or more counts support this clonotype. The chain has TRBV28 and TRBJ2-1, with D perhaps matching TRBD1 or TRBD2 (7 bases each). CDR1 and CDR2 (germline): MDHEN, SYDVKM. This CDR3 has 18 residues. V was clipped by 1 base and J by 1 base, with 17 bases between them. The CDR3 spells CASSLFWTRGGSYNEQFF. The DNA of the CDR3 is TGTGCCAGCAGTTTATTTTGGACCAGGGGGGGGTCCTACAATGAGCAGTTCTTC. Drawing the rest from reference TRBV28 and TRBJ2-1, the complete variable domain is DVKVTQSSRYLVKRTGEKVFLECVQDMDHENMFWYRQDPGLGLRLIYFSYDVKMKEKGDIPEGYSVSREKKERFSLILESASTNQTSMYLCASSLFWTRGGSYNEQFFGPGTRLTVL.

V and J are TRBV12-3 or TRBV12-4 and TRBJ2-7; TRBD1 aligns across 7 bases. The CDR3 extends over 15 amino acids. V gave up 2 bases and J gave up 2 bases; unmatched junction bases: 6. The CDR3 sequence: CASSLKVQGAYEQYF. The CDR3 bases are TGTGCCAGCAGTTTAAAGGTCCAGGGGGCCTACGAGCAGTACTTC.

This clonotype was observed at least ten times. The gene calls are TRBV4-3 and TRBJ2-1; D gene uncertain. V lost 0 bases, J lost 0 bases, and 6 bases lay in between. Germline CDR1 and CDR2: LGHNA and YSLEER. The CDR3 sequence is 15 residues long. CDR3 bases: TGCGCCAGCAGCCAAGAAACCTACTCCTACAATGAGCAGTTCTTC. Protein: CASSQETYSYNEQFF.

The V and J genes are TRBV19 and TRBJ2-1, with 11 positions matching TRBD2. This CDR3 has 18 amino acids. Germline V gene sequence: CDR1 LNHDA, CDR2 SQIVND (reference sequence). Trimming removed 4 bases from V and 5 bases from J; junction bases left unmatched: 13. In DNA form, the CDR3 reads TGTGCCAGTAGTAGACTGTCAGCGGGACTAGCGGTCGACAATGAGCAGTTCTTC. This gives the protein CASSRLSAGLAVDNEQFF.

In its sample, this clonotype was seen many times. This chain joins TRBV20-1 and TRBJ2-1; 10 nucleotides agree with TRBD2. Germline V gives CDR1 DFQATT, CDR2 SNEGSKA (reference sequence). The J segment lost 9 bases and the V segment lost 3 bases, leaving 14 bases of the junction unmatched. The CDR3 has 16 amino acids. CDR3 region: CSARALTSGTMAEQFF. In nucleotides, the CDR3 is TGCAGTGCTAGGGCCTTAACTAGCGGGACCATGGCTGAGCAGTTCTTC.

The chain uses TRBV20-1 and TRBJ2-1; the match to TRBD2 covers 10 bases. From germline, CDR1 is DFQATT and CDR2 SNEGSKA (reference sequence). This CDR3 contains 15 residues. The V gene end was trimmed by 1 base and the J gene end by 7 bases; junction bases not matched to a gene: 7. The CDR3 sequence is CSARVGTSAWNEQFF. The CDR3 DNA is TGCAGTGCTAGAGTAGGGACTAGCGCGTGGAATGAGCAGTTCTTC.

The chain has TRBV4-1 and TRBJ2-7, with 10 bases that match TRBD1. CDR3 length: 15 amino acids. V shed 1 base and J 3 bases; nucleotides not matched to a gene: 3. Looked up from germline, CDR1 is MGHRA and CDR2 is YSYEKL. The CDR3 spells CASSQVGQGDYEQYF. CDR3 sequence (DNA): TGCGCCAGCAGCCAAGTAGGACAGGGGGACTACGAGCAGTACTTC.

V gene TRBV4-3 combines with J gene TRBJ2-7; TRBD1 or TRBD2 may be the D gene (5 bases each). The V end was cut by 2 bases, the J end by 3 bases, with 17 bases between. The CDR3 spans 16 residues. In germline, CDR1 is LGHNA, CDR2 YSLEER. The chain's CDR3 is CASSQYRRGPDYEQYF. The CDR3 bases are TGCGCCAGCAGCCAATATCGTCGGGGACCGGACTACGAGCAGTACTTC.

The V gene is TRBV20-1, the J gene TRBJ2-5; 10 bases fit TRBD2. The CDR3 length is 16 residues. CDR1 and CDR2 (germline): DFQATT, SNEGSKA (reference sequence). V shed 0 bases and J 4 bases; nucleotides not matched to a gene: 8. The CDR3 nucleotides are TGCAGTGCTAGAGACCCGGACCTAGCGGGAGTAGAGACCCAGTACTTC. This encodes CSARDPDLAGVETQYF.

This chain links TRBV27 with TRBJ2-7, with D hard to call. V lost 4 bases and J 0 bases, leaving 7 bases between the germline ends. The CDR3 contains 13 residues. Germline lookup yields CDR1 MNHEY and CDR2 SMNVEV (reference sequence). The CDR3 loop is CASSSPPSYEQYF. Here the CDR3 DNA reads TGTGCCAGCAGTTCCCCGCCCTCCTACGAGCAGTACTTC.

This clonotype turned up a few times. Written as DNA, the CDR3 is TGCAGCGTCGCAGGACTAGCGGGAGGGTTATACGAGCAGTACTTC. Protein product: CSVAGLAGGLYEQYF. This chain links TRBV29-1 with TRBJ2-7; TRBD2 matches 15 bases. The CDR3 totals 15 residues. The V and J ends lost 6 bases and 4 bases, in that order; junction bases with no gene match: 7. Germline-derived CDR1 and CDR2 are SQVTM and ANQGSEA.

The chain employs TRBV5-1 and TRBJ1-1, with D perhaps matching TRBD1 (5 bases). Between the trimmed V and J ends, which lost 0 bases and 0 bases, there was a span of 15 bases. The CDR3 contains 17 residues. CDR1 SGHRS and CDR2 YFSETQ come from the germline V gene. CDR3 nucleotides: TGCGCCAGCAGCTTGGAGCTTCCGACAGCCATGAACACTGAAGCTTTCTTT. This translates into CASSLELPTAMNTEAFF.

This clonotype has only a few counts. The chain has TRBV5-1 and TRBJ2-1; 9 bases map to TRBD2. The trim removed 0 bases at V and 2 bases at J, leaving 3 bases unmatched. Germline V gives CDR1 SGHRS, CDR2 YFSETQ. This CDR3 spans 16 amino acids. The CDR3 spells CASSLGLAAAYNEQFF. CDR3 sequence (DNA): TGCGCCAGCAGCTTGGGACTAGCGGCCGCCTACAATGAGCAGTTCTTC. The full variable domain, with the rest looked up from reference TRBV5-1 and TRBJ2-1, is KAGVTQTPRYLIKTRGQQVTLSCSPISGHRSVSWYQQTPGQGLQFLFEYFSETQRNKGNFPGRFSGRQFSNSRSEMNVSTLELGDSALYLCASSLGLAAAYNEQFFGPGTRLTVL.